Described below is a single T cell receptor beta chain sequence and its context. Its antigen is still unknown. It has no much larger one-base neighbor in the sample; base qualities were not kept. This record belongs to a study of T-cell memory formation after mild COVID-19 (TCRdb year 2021). With regard to the full study: Most TCR sequence clusters were specific to one of the two donors. In a couple of donors, T-cell clones that expanded and contracted after mild COVID-19 were tracked by sequencing TCRalpha and TCRbeta repertoires over time. Two young, previously healthy adult volunteers, one female and one male, were included in the cohort.

The instrument given in TCRdb is Illumina NovaSeq 6000. TCRalpha and TCRbeta cDNA libraries were constructed by 5'RACE with constant-segment primers, with sample barcodes and unique molecular identifiers being introduced. Trizol reagent was used to extract RNA from every sample. Library amplification was performed in two PCR steps, and a second sample barcode and Illumina TruSeq adapters were introduced in the second step. Sequencing of the libraries was done on an Illumina NovaSeq, producing 2 x 150 bp paired-end reads. As for how the authors treated the data: Reads were demultiplexed and collapsed into UMI-guided consensus sequences with migec v1.2.7. Using mixcr v2.1.11, UMI consensuses were aligned to TRA and TRB V and J templates and then assembled into clonotypes. Expanded or contracted clonotypes were those called significant by both edgeR and NoisET, with noise models trained on biological replicates. For edgeR calls, the cutoffs were a false discovery rate-adjusted p below 0.01 and a log2 fold-change threshold of 1. As an exploratory analysis of dynamics, max-normalized trajectories of the 1000 most abundant clonotypes were examined with PCA combined with hierarchical clustering. The CD4 or CD8 phenotype of responding clones was assigned using the separately sequenced CD4+ and CD8+ repertoires. TCRdb handled the public reads itself, with Q25 trimming in fastp and clone calling in MiXCR, and kept productive beta chains. Records with the same CDR3 protein are collapsed into one entry carrying the most frequent genes and DNA. The V and J calls, along with clone size, are taken from TCRdb and not from the paper's own processing. The sample table holds under 150,000 distinct CDR3 sequences, of which approximately 15% were seen once. In total, the top ten clones hold 11% to 15% of the sample.

The full study reports these points: Contracting CD4+ clones were found mainly in CM and EM memory subsets, while CD8+ clones were enriched in EMRA. SARS-CoV-2 specificity was not confirmed for the second-wave clones peaking on day 37. Only a couple of mild cases were covered in the study, and larger cohorts including severe cases with pre-infection samples were considered necessary. The detection of some responding clones in pre-infection memory suggests that pre-existing cross-reactive memory T cells joined the SARS-CoV-2 response. From day 15 to 85, contracting clones showed balanced CD4/CD8 phenotypes, whereas a second wave of clones that expanded from day 15 to 37 leaned towards CD4+.

Taken from the germline V gene, the CDR1 and CDR2 loops are SGDLS and YYNGEE. The CDR3 goes from the cysteine to the phenylalanine over 15 residues. The read is trimmed to its CDR3 DNA, 45 bases read in frame from base 1. V and J lose 4 bases and 5 bases, and a span of 17 bases separates them. Ficoll-Paque density gradient centrifugation was used to isolate PBMCs. This TCR was sampled from an adult woman who had mild COVID-19 (a few samples of this study predate the infection). The sample titles of this study are shuffled in the database, so cell type and time point are left out; the donor was told from shared clones. Here the chain combines TRBV9 and TRBJ2-3, with TRBD1 tentatively as D gene (6 bases match). Sequences were obtained from PBMCs or a T cell subset sorted from them (not recorded which). This receptor has the CDR3 CASSLRGSWQDTQYF. DNA sequence: TGTGCCAGCAGCTTGAGGGGGAGTTGGCAAGATACGCAGTATTTT. The variable domain in full, with residues beyond the CDR3 obtained from the reference TRBV9 and TRBJ2-3 genes, is DSGVTQTPKHLITATGQRVTLRCSPRSGDLSVYWYQQSLDQGLQFLIQYYNGEERAKGNILERFSAQQFPDLHSELNLSSLELGDSALYFCASSLRGSWQDTQYFGPGTRLTVL.